What follows are 27 T cell receptor beta chains derived from one specimen sequenced in a study of a mutant IDH1 vaccine in newly diagnosed glioma. Their antigens are not known. The assay was immunoSEQ multiplex PCR, and TCRdb's table has in-frame clones only and misses some. Counted here are tens of thousands of clones, approximately 82% occurring once; the ten biggest clones make up about 3.1%. Time point: week 5, during vaccination. Every vaccine dose comprised 300 ug of mutant IDH1 20-mer peptide plus topical imiquimod. The source was PBMCs, collected from a glioma patient whose treatment included an IDH1 peptide vaccine. The receptors stem from a woman aged 18-29 years with glioma. Some clones in this sample may be carry-over from other donors' samples.

The rearrangement links TRBV4-1 to TRBJ1-5, with a tentative D call TRBD1 (5 bases). CDR3 length: 21 amino acids. Trimming took off 0 bases at V and 0 bases at J, with 24 bases between the two ends. Germline V gene lookup returns CDR1 MGHRA and CDR2 YSYEKL. For the CDR3, the DNA is TGCGCCAGCAGCCAAGAGCGGCTTGTACAGGCGACCTTGAATAGCAATCAGCCCCAGCATTTT. The encoded protein is CASSQERLVQATLNSNQPQHF.

The chain uses TRBV2 and TRBJ1-2; a possible D gene is TRBD1 (6 bases). The germline V and J ends were trimmed by 5 bases and 2 bases, with 9 bases remaining between them. Germline V lookup: CDR1 SNHLY, CDR2 FYNNEI. The CDR3 length is 13 residues. The CDR3 loop reads CASSTTGNYGYTF. The CDR3 nucleotides are TGTGCCAGCAGTACGACAGGAAACTATGGCTACACCTTC.

The chain has TRBV29-1 and TRBJ2-7; 7 bases are a match to TRBD1. Trimming took 5 bases from V and 3 from J; bases not matched to a gene: 10. CDR3 size: 14 residues. The V gene's germline CDR1 is SQVTM and CDR2 ANQGSEA. CDR3 residues: CSVPGQELIYEQYF. CDR3 bases: TGCAGCGTTCCCGGACAGGAATTGATCTACGAGCAGTACTTC.

The chain combines TRBV7-2 with TRBJ2-2; D is unresolved. Trimming pared 2 bases from V and 7 bases from J, leaving 8 bases between. Germline V gives CDR1 SGHTA, CDR2 FQGNSA. This CDR3 has 13 amino acids. In nucleotides, the CDR3 is TGTGCCAGCAGCTTAAGAGGAGTCGGGGAGCTGTTTTTT. Translated, it gives CASSLRGVGELFF.

The rearrangement uses TRBV6-5 and TRBJ1-1; the D is unclear. Germline V gives CDR1 MNHEY, CDR2 SVGAGI. The CDR3 length is 14 residues. V lost 10 bases and J lost 1, with 16 bases in between. The CDR3 nucleotides read TGTGCCACCGTTAAGGAACGGCGGAACACTGAAGCTTTCTTT. Protein sequence: CATVKERRNTEAFF.

This sequence joins TRBV7-2 and TRBJ1-2; 7 bases align to TRBD1. The germline V gene has CDR1 SGHTA and CDR2 FQGNSA. This CDR3 comprises 16 residues. V lost 5 bases to trimming and J lost 4 bases; unmatched junction nucleotides: 13. Here the CDR3 reads CASSPGPTTGSYGYTF. For the CDR3, the DNA is TGTGCCAGCAGCCCCGGGCCCACGACAGGGAGCTATGGCTACACCTTC. Filled out from reference TRBV7-2 and TRBJ1-2, the complete variable domain reads GAGVSQSPSNKVTEKGKDVELRCDPISGHTALYWYRQSLGQGLEFLIYFQGNSAPDKSGLPSDRFSAERTGGSVSTLTIQRTQQEDSAVYLCASSPGPTTGSYGYTFGSGTRLTVV.

The V and J genes are TRBV18 and TRBJ1-2, with 11 bases matching TRBD1. In germline, CDR1 is KGHSH, CDR2 LQKENI. The CDR3 extends over 16 amino acids. J was trimmed by 7 bases and V by 3 bases; bases with no gene match: 10. The CDR3 spells CASSPLMGQGEVGYTF. In DNA, the CDR3 is TGTGCCAGCTCACCCCTAATGGGACAGGGGGAGGTTGGCTACACCTTC. The complete variable domain, with remaining parts taken from reference TRBV18 and TRBJ1-2, reads NAGVMQNPRHLVRRRGQEARLRCSPMKGHSHVYWYRQLPEEGLKFMVYLQKENIIDESGMPKERFSAEFPKEGPSILRIQQVVRGDSAAYFCASSPLMGQGEVGYTFGSGTRLTVV.

This clone has only a few counts. This sequence joins TRBV19 and TRBJ2-6; 8 bases map to TRBD1. V shed 4 bases and J 0 bases; nucleotides not matched to a gene: 2. Germline CDR1 and CDR2: LNHDA and SQIVND (reference sequence). The CDR3 extends over 16 amino acids. The CDR3 coding sequence is TGTGCCAGTAGTACAACAGGGGGCTCTGGGGCCAACGTCCTGACTTTC. Protein sequence: CASSTTGGSGANVLTF. The full variable domain, completed using reference TRBV19 and TRBJ2-6, is DGGITQSPKYLFRKEGQNVTLSCEQNLNHDAMYWYRQDPGQGLRLIYYSQIVNDFQKGDIAEGYSVSREKKESFPLTVTSAQKNPTAFYLCASSTTGGSGANVLTFGAGSRLTVL.

The genes are TRBV25-1 and TRBJ2-7; possible D gene TRBD2, 7 bases. The germline gives CDR1 MGHDK, CDR2 SYGVNS. V was clipped by 10 bases and J by 6 bases, with 19 bases between them. CDR3 size: 13 residues. The CDR3 sequence is CATAMGGAVEQYF. The CDR3 region has the DNA TGTGCCACCGCCATGGGGGGGGCGGTCGAGCAGTACTTC.

This clone was picked up a small number of times. The chain couples TRBV7-2 to TRBJ2-7; no firm D call. The germline gives CDR1 SGHTA, CDR2 FQGNSA. This CDR3 is built from 11 residues. Trimming pared 3 bases from V and 6 bases from J, leaving 6 bases between. The CDR3 spells CASSFVGEQYF. The CDR3, as DNA: TGTGCCAGCAGCTTTGTAGGCGAGCAGTACTTC.

This clone occurred a few times. The gene calls are TRBV29-1 and TRBJ1-1; 9 bases fit TRBD1. Germline V gene lookup returns CDR1 SQVTM and CDR2 ANQGSEA. With V trimmed by 6 bases and J by 8 bases, 10 bases remained unmatched. CDR3 length: 13 residues. The DNA for the CDR3 is TGCAGCGTAGATATTGACAGGGGGAACGAAGCTTTCTTT. Its protein product is CSVDIDRGNEAFF.

The genes are TRBV5-6 and TRBJ1-5; D call uncertain. V lost 1 base and J lost 7, with 9 bases in between. This CDR3 contains 13 residues. CDR1 SGHDT and CDR2 YYEEEE come from the germline V gene. The CDR3 is CASSLYGSQPQHF. The CDR3 DNA reads as TGTGCCAGCAGCTTGTACGGATCACAGCCCCAGCATTTT.

The chain recombines TRBV2 with TRBJ2-7; D might be TRBD1 (6 bases). Germline V lookup: CDR1 SNHLY, CDR2 FYNNEI. This CDR3 is 12 amino acids long. V lost 8 bases to trimming and J lost 0 bases, with 8 bases between them. The CDR3 nucleotides are TGTGCCAGCTCAGGGGACTCCTACGAGCAGTACTTC. This translates into CASSGDSYEQYF.

The chain is built from TRBV7-9 and TRBJ1-1; maybe TRBD1 (5 bases). Germline CDR1 is SEHNR and CDR2 is FQNEAQ (reference sequence). Trimming stripped 5 bases from V and 7 bases from J, with 17 bases between. This CDR3 contains 14 residues. The CDR3 spells CASSATVVTSEAFF. For the CDR3, the DNA is TGTGCCAGCAGCGCGACAGTCGTGACTAGTGAAGCTTTCTTT.

This chain uses TRBV9 with TRBJ2-7; possible D gene TRBD1, 6 bases. The CDR3 spans 16 residues. The V end lost 4 bases, the J end lost 2 bases, and 19 bases lay between the germline ends. CDR1 SGDLS and CDR2 YYNGEE come from the germline V gene. CDR3 in amino acids: CASSPEGGFRTYEQYF. The CDR3 region has the DNA TGTGCCAGCAGCCCCGAAGGGGGTTTCCGCACCTACGAGCAGTACTTC.

The gene calls are TRBV6-5 and TRBJ1-5; 7 nucleotides match TRBD1. This CDR3 is built from 15 residues. The trim removed 4 bases at V and 6 bases at J, leaving 9 bases unmatched. In germline, CDR1 is MNHEY, CDR2 SVGAGI. As DNA, the CDR3 is TGTGCCAGCAGTTCCGTTAGGGGGCGAGGTCAGCCCCAGCATTTT. Residues: CASSSVRGRGQPQHF.

The chain employs TRBV5-4 and TRBJ1-1, with no clear D. Trimming pared 4 bases from V and 2 bases from J, leaving 6 bases between. Germline-derived CDR1 and CDR2 are SGHNT and YYREEE (reference sequence). There are 12 residues in the CDR3. CDR3 bases: TGTGCCAGCAGCCTCGTTAACACTGAAGCTTTCTTT. It is translated as CASSLVNTEAFF.

The rearrangement uses TRBV29-1 and TRBJ2-5; D uncertain. CDR3 size: 12 residues. Germline CDR1 reads SQVTM; CDR2 reads ANQGSEA. With 4 bases removed from V and 0 bases from J, the gap between germline ends came to 6 bases. CDR3 amino acids: CSVVWYQETQYF. Here the CDR3 DNA reads TGCAGCGTTGTCTGGTACCAAGAGACCCAGTACTTC.

The chain combines TRBV5-4 with TRBJ2-1, with 14 bases aligning to TRBD2. The germline gives CDR1 SGHNT, CDR2 YYREEE (reference sequence). CDR3 size: 16 residues. Germline trimming cut 4 bases from V and 10 bases from J; bases unmatched to any gene: 10. This CDR3 reads CASSPARLAGGDEQFF. CDR3 bases: TGTGCCAGCAGCCCAGCCCGACTAGCGGGAGGGGACGAGCAGTTCTTC.

The chain links TRBV5-6 to TRBJ2-7; 7 nucleotides match TRBD1. The CDR3 is made up of 13 amino acids. J was trimmed by 4 bases and V by 6 bases; bases with no gene match: 7. Germline V gene lookup returns CDR1 SGHDT and CDR2 YYEEEE. CDR3 protein: CASTSGTAYEQYF. The CDR3, as DNA: TGTGCCAGCACCTCCGGGACAGCTTACGAGCAGTACTTC.

This chain links TRBV2 with TRBJ1-1, with 7 bases aligning to TRBD1. The J segment lost 3 bases and the V segment lost 6 bases, leaving 7 bases of the junction unmatched. The CDR3 has 14 amino acids. Looked up from germline, CDR1 is SNHLY and CDR2 is FYNNEI. CDR3 nucleotides: TGTGCCAGCAGCGCGACAGGGTATCACACTGAAGCTTTCTTT. This encodes CASSATGYHTEAFF.

CDR3 in amino acids: CASSLGTGNENEQFF. CDR3 nucleotides: TGTGCCAGCAGCTTGGGGACAGGGAACGAAAATGAGCAGTTCTTC. This chain joins TRBV5-4 and TRBJ2-1, with TRBD1 matching over 8 bases. CDR1 is SGHNT, CDR2 YYREEE, per germline (reference sequence). The trim removed 0 bases at V and 7 bases at J, leaving 6 bases unmatched. The CDR3 loop spans 15 amino acids.

CDR3 in DNA: TGTGCCAGCAGCTTGTTTTCAGGGGGCGCAGGGGAAAAACTGTTTTTT. Translated, it gives CASSLFSGGAGEKLFF. The chain is built from TRBV5-8 and TRBJ1-4; TRBD1 aligns across 8 bases. CDR1 and CDR2 from the germline V gene are SGHTS and YDEGEE. The CDR3 runs to 16 residues. V shed 1 base and J 8 bases; nucleotides not matched to a gene: 10.

The J gene is TRBJ1-1, the V gene TRBV10-1; D is undetermined. This CDR3 comprises 13 residues. Per germline, CDR1 WNHNN and CDR2 SYGVQD (reference sequence). V dropped 3 bases and J dropped 2 bases, with 7 bases sitting between them. DNA for the CDR3: TGCGCCAGCAGTGACGAGGGTAACACTGAAGCTTTCTTT. Its protein product is CASSDEGNTEAFF.

This chain uses TRBV6-1 with TRBJ2-7, with TRBD2 identical over 7 bases. V trimming: 10 bases; J trimming: 2 bases; junction bases outside the gene matches: 11. The CDR3 loop spans 14 amino acids. Germline values: CDR1 MNHNS, CDR2 SASEGT. As DNA, the CDR3 is TGTGCCACCAGAAGGGAGGGGCTTCCCTACGAGCAGTACTTC. As protein: CATRREGLPYEQYF.

This sequence joins TRBV19 and TRBJ1-1, with D unclear. Deletions cut 10 bases from V and 3 bases from J, with 12 bases between. The CDR3 length is 12 residues. The germline V gene has CDR1 LNHDA and CDR2 SQIVND (reference sequence). The chain's CDR3 is CATWRSYTEAFF. The DNA of the CDR3 is TGTGCCACCTGGAGGTCCTACACTGAAGCTTTCTTT. Complete variable domain (other parts from reference TRBV19 and TRBJ1-1): DGGITQSPKYLFRKEGQNVTLSCEQNLNHDAMYWYRQDPGQGLRLIYYSQIVNDFQKGDIAEGYSVSREKKESFPLTVTSAQKNPTAFYLCATWRSYTEAFFGQGTRLTVV.

J is TRBJ1-2 and V is TRBV29-1; TRBD1 agrees at 10 bases. Germline V gives CDR1 SQVTM, CDR2 ANQGSEA. The CDR3 is 17 amino acids. The trim removed 0 bases at V and 4 bases at J, leaving 11 bases unmatched. Written as DNA, the CDR3 is TGCAGCGTTGAAGACGGCTGGTTGGGACAGGGGAGCTATGGCTACACCTTC. Translated: CSVEDGWLGQGSYGYTF.